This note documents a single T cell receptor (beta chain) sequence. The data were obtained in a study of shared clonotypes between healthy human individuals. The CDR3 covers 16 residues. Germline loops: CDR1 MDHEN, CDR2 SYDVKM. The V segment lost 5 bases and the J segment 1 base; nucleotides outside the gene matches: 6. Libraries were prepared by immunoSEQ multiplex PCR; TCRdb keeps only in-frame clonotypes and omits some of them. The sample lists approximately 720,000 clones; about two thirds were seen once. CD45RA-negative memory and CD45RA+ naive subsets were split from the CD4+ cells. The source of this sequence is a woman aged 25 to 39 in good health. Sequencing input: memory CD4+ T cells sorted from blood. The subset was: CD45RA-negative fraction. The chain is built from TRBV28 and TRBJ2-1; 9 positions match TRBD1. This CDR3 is CASSSGQGYSYNEQFF. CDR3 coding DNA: TGTGCCAGCAGTAGCGGACAGGGGTATTCCTACAATGAGCAGTTCTTC.